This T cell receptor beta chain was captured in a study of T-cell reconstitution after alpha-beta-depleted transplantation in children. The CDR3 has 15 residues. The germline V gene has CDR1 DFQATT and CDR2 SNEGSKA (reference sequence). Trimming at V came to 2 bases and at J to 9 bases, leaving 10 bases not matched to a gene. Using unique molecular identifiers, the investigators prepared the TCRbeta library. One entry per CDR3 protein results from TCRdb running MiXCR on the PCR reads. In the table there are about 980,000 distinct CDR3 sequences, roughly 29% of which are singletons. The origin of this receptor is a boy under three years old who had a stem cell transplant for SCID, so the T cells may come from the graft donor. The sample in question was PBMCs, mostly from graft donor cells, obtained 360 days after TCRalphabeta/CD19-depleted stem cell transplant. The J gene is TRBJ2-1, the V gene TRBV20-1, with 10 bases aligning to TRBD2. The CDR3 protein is CSARHSGGHRGEQFF. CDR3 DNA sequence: TGCAGTGCTAGACATAGCGGGGGGCACAGAGGTGAGCAGTTCTTC.